This TCR beta chain was retrieved from a study of shared clonotypes between healthy human individuals (TCRdb year 2020). Some background on the complete study: Three men and two women, aged 18 to 49 years, made up the cohort. Blood TCR repertoires of roughly five healthy adults were deeply sequenced to estimate repertoire size and the extent of clonotype sharing between individuals. Different laboratories and diverse techniques were used to prepare libraries and sequence TCR repertoires, to increase sequencing depth and limit assay-specific biases. Between about 0.85 and 10 billion PBMCs per donor were obtained by leukapheresis.

As for this clone: It has no known antigen specificity. Qualities for individual bases were not recorded, and no much larger clone is one base off.

Using the deep immunoSEQ assay, multiplex PCR amplified TCR CDR3 regions from genomic DNA. Genomic DNA extracted from each cell subset was distributed evenly over all wells of several immunoSEQ 96-well plates, and each plate served as one replicate. Each replicate PCR for unsorted PBMC received 300 to 350 ng genomic DNA, equal to tens of thousands of T cell genomes. Genomic DNA from unsorted PBMC was sequenced over ten immunoSEQ deep assay plates. Purified libraries were measured with a Qubit 3.0 fluorometer, size-checked on a Bioanalyzer 2100, and measured again with the KAPA Library Quantification kit. Each immunoSEQ 96-well plate was sequenced on its own single-read 150-cycle Illumina NextSeq 550 flow cell. The authors' analysis ran thus. Because the immunoSEQ output held only junctional sequences and lacked quality scores, the filtering could not match the filtering applied to full-length reads. To assign V/J genes and CDR3, sequences were annotated against IMGT germline references using PyIR, a Python wrapper for IgBLAST v1.9. Any read was removed if the V/J assignment was weak (E-value above 1e-6), the CDR3 was missing, or the read contained stop codons, out-of-frame junctions, or ambiguous translated residues. A V3J clonotype was defined by an identical inferred V gene, J gene, and CDR3 amino acid sequence. Percentage overlap between repertoires was computed as shared unique clonotypes divided by the size of the smaller repertoire. Richness of each repertoire was evaluated using RTK rarefaction, the Chao1 estimator, and Recon v2.1 estimates of unobserved clonotypes. TCRdb retrieved this table from immuneACCESS and kept in-frame rearrangements only. Not all clones are present; in checked studies, unresolved V genes account for under half, and no reason is known for the remainder. The V and J calls and clone size are taken from that table; D and trimming were inferred from the DNA. The sample table lists approximately 510,000 clones, more than 65% of them with a count of one. The ten largest clones take up approximately 13% of the sample.

CDR1 and CDR2 are read off the germline V gene as MGHDK and SYGVNS. Counted from cysteine to phenylalanine, this CDR3 has 13 amino acids. Of all the DNA, just the CDR3 is kept, 39 bases in frame from base 1. The germline V and J ends show losses of 6 bases and 4 bases respectively, and no gene match explains 3 bases of the junction. Donors were healthy HIV-negative adults with no recently reported acute infections or vaccinations. Only Caucasian adults living in Nashville, Tennessee, USA were represented among the donors. For unsorted samples, tens of millions of PBMCs were counted, and genomic DNA was extracted using the QIAamp DNA Blood Mini kit. Blood was obtained by leukapheresis, after which PBMCs were separated by Ficoll-Histopaque density gradient centrifugation and cryopreserved in liquid nitrogen vapor phase. General study outcomes and caveats: Because the study included only a small number of donors, the genetic and exposure-history diversity represented was limited. Pairwise subsampling led to the expectation that sequencing depth would affect the degree of clonotype sharing among donors. Sampling was restricted to blood, and TCR repertoires in tissue are likely to differ from TCR repertoires in blood.

The rearranged chain carries TRBV25-1 and TRBJ2-1, with 7 bases matching TRBD2. This clonotype originated in a middle-aged woman in good health. Some clones in this sample may be carry-over from other donors' samples. The material sequenced was PBMCs. The CDR3 has the sequence CASRTSRYNEQFF. The base sequence is TGTGCCAGCAGGACTAGCAGATACAATGAGCAGTTCTTC.